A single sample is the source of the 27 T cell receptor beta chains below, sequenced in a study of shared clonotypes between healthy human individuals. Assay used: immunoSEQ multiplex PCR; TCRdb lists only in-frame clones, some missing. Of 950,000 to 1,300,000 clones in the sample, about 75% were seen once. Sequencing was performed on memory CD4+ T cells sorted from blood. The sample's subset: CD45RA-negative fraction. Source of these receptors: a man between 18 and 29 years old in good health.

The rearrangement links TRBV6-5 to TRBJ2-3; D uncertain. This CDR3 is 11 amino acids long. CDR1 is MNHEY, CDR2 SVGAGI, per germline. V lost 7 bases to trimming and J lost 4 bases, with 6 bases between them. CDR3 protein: CASKVADTQYF. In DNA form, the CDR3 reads TGTGCCAGCAAGGTCGCAGATACGCAGTATTTT.

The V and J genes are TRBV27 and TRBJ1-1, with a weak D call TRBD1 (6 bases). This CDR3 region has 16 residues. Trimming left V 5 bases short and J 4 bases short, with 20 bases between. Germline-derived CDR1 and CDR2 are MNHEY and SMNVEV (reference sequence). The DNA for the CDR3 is TGTGCCAGCAGTCAATTATCAGGGGTTCGTGCCACTGAAGCTTTCTTT. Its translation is CASSQLSGVRATEAFF.

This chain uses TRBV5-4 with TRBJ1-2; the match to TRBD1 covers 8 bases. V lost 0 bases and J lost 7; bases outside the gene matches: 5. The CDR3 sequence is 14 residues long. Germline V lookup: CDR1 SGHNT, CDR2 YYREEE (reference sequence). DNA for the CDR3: TGTGCCAGCAGCTTGGTAGGACAGGGTACTGGCTACACCTTC. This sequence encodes CASSLVGQGTGYTF.

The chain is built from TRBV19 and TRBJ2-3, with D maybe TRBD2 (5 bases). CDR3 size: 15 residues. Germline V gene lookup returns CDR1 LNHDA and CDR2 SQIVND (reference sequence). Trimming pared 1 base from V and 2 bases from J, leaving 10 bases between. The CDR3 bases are TGTGCCAGTAGTATAGCACCGGGGTCCACAGATACGCAGTATTTT. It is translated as CASSIAPGSTDTQYF.

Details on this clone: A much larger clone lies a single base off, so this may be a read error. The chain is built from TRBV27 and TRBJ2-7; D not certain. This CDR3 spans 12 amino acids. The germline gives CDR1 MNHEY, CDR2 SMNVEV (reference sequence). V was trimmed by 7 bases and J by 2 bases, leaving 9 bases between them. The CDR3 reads CASNPNPYEQYF. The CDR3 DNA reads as TGTGCCAGCAATCCCAACCCCTACGAGCAGTACTTC.

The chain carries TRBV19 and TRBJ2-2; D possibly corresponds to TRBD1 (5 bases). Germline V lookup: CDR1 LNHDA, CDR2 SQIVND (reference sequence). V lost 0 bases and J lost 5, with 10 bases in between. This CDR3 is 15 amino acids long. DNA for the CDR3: TGTGCCAGTAGTATAGATCGGGCAGGGACCGGGGAGCTGTTTTTT. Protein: CASSIDRAGTGELFF.

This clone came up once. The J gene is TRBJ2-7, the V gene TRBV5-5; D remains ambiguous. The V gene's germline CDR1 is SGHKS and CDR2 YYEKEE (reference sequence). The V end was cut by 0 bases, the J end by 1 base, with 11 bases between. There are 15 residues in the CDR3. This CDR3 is CASSLATDASYEQYF. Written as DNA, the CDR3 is TGTGCCAGCAGCTTGGCCACGGACGCTTCCTACGAGCAGTACTTC.

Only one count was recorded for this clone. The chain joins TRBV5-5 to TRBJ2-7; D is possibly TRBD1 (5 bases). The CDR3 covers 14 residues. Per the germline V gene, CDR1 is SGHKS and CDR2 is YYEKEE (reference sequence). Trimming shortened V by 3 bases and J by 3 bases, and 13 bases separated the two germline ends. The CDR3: CASSYGHVGYEQYF. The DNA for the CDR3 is TGTGCCAGCAGCTACGGACATGTCGGCTACGAGCAGTACTTC.

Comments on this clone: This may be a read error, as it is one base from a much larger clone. The CDR3 nucleotides are TGTGCCAGCAGCCCCCAAGAGACCCAGTACTTC. Amino acid sequence: CASSPQETQYF. This chain uses TRBV5-8 with TRBJ2-5, with D unresolved. The germline V and J ends were trimmed by 4 bases and 1 base, with 2 bases remaining between them. Per the germline V gene, CDR1 is SGHTS and CDR2 is YDEGEE. CDR3 length: 11 residues.

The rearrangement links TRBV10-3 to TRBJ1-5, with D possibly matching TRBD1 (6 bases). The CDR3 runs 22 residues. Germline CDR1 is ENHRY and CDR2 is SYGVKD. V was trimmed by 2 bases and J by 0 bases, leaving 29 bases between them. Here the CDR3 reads CAISERGRVERKGWDSNQPQHF. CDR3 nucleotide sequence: TGTGCCATCAGTGAGCGGGGGCGAGTAGAAAGAAAAGGGTGGGATAGCAATCAGCCCCAGCATTTT.

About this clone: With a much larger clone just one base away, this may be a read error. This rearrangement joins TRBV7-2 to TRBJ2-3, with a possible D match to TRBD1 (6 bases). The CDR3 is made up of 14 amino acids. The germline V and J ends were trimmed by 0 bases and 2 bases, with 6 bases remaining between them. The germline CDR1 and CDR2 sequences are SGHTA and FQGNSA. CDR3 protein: CASSLAGATDTQYF. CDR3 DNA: TGTGCCAGCAGCTTAGCGGGGGCCACAGATACGCAGTATTTT.

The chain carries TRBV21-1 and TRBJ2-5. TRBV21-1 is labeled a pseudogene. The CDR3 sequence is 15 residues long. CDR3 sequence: CASSKGGPGPETQYF. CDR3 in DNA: TGTGCCAGCAGCAAAGGGGGACCGGGACCAGAGACCCAGTACTTC.

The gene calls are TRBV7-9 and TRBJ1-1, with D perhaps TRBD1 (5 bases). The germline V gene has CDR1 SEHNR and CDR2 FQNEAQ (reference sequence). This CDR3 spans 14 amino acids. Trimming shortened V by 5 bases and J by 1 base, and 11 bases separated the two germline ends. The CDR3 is CASSRSQENTEAFF. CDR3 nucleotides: TGTGCCAGCAGCCGATCACAGGAGAACACTGAAGCTTTCTTT.

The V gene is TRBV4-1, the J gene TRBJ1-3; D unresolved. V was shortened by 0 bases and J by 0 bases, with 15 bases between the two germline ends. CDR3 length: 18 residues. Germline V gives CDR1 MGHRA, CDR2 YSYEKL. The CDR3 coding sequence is TGCGCCAGCAGCCAAGATCCCGCCAGCGCACACTCTGGAAACACCATATATTTT. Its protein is CASSQDPASAHSGNTIYF.

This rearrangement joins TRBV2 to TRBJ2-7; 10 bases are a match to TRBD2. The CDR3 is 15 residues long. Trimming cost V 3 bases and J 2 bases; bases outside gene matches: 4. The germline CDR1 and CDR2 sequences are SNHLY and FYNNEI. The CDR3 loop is CASSDPSGRAYEQYF. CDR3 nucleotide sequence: TGTGCCAGCAGTGATCCGAGCGGGAGGGCCTACGAGCAGTACTTC.

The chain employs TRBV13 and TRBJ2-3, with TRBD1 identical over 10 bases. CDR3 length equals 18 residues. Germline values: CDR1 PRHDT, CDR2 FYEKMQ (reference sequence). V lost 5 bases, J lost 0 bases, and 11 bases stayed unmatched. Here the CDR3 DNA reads TGTGCCAGCAGCACCGGGACAGGGGCCACCTTTAGCACAGATACGCAGTATTTT. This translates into CASSTGTGATFSTDTQYF.

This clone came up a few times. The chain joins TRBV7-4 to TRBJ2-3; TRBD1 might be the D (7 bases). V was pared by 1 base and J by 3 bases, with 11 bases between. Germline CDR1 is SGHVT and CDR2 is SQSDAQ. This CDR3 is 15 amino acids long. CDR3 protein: CASSLVEGATDTQYF. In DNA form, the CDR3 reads TGTGCCAGCAGCTTAGTGGAGGGGGCAACAGATACGCAGTATTTT.

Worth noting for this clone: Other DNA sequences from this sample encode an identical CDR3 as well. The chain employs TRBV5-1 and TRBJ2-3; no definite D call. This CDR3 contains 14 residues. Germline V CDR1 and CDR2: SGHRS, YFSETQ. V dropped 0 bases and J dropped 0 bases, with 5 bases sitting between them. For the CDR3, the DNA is TGCGCCAGCAGCTTGGGTGCTAGCACAGATACGCAGTATTTT. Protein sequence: CASSLGASTDTQYF.

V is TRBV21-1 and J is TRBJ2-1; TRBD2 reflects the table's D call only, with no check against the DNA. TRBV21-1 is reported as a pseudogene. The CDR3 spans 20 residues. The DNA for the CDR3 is TGTGCCAGCAGCACAAGTCACCTCCGGGCGCGGGAGGGGGGGTGCAATGAGCAGTTCTTC. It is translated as CASSTSHLRAREGGCNEQFF.

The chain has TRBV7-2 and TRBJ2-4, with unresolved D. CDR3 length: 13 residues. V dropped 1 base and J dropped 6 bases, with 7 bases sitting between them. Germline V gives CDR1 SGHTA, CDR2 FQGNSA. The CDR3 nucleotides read TGTGCCAGCAGCTTAGTTCTGGCAAACATTCAGTACTTC. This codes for CASSLVLANIQYF.

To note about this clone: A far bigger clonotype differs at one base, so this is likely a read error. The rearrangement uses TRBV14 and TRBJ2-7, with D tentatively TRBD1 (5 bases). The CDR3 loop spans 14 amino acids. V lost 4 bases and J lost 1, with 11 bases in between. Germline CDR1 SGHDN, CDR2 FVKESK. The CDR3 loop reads CASSLETASYEQYF. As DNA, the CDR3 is TGTGCCAGCAGCCTTGAGACAGCTTCCTACGAGCAGTACTTC.

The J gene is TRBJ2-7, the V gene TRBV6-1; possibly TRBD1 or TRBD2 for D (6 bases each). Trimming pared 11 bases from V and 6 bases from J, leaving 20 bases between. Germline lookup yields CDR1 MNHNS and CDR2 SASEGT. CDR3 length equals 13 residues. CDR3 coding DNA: TGTGCCGCCACACGGGGGACAAGGACCGAGCAGTACTTC. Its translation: CAATRGTRTEQYF.

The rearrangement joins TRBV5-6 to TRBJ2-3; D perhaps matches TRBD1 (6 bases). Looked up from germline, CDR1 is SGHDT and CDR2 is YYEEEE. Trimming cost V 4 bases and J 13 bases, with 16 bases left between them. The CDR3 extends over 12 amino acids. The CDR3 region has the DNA TGTGCCAGCAGCGTTAAGAGGGGGACGGAGTATTTT. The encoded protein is CASSVKRGTEYF.

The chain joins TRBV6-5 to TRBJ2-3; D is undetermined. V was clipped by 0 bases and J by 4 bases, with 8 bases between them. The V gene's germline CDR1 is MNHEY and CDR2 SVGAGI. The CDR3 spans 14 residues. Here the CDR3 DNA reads TGTGCCAGCAGTTACTCGAACTCCGCAGATACGCAGTATTTT. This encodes CASSYSNSADTQYF.

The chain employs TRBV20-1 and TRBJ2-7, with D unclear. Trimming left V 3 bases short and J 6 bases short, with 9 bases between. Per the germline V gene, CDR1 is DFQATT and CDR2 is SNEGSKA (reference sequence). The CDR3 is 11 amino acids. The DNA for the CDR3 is TGCAGTGCTAGTTACCGACCCGAGCAGTACTTC. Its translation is CSASYRPEQYF.

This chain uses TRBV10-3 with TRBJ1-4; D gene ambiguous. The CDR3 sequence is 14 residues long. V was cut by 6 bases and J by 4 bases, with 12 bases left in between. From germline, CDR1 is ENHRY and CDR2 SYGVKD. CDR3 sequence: CAIRGDGNNEKLFF. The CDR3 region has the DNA TGTGCCATCAGGGGTGACGGGAATAATGAAAAACTGTTTTTT.

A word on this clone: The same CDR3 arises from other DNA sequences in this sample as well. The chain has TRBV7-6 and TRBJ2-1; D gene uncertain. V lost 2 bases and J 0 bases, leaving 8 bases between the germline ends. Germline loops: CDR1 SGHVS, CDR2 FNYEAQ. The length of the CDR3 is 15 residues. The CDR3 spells CASSLTTSSYNEQFF. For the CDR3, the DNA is TGTGCCAGCAGCTTAACTACCTCCTCCTACAATGAGCAGTTCTTC.